This TCR beta chain was sequenced during a study of blood T cell repertoires in COVID-19. Study overall: Researchers got acute and convalescent COVID-19 samples from the United States, Italy and Spain. PBMCs, B-cell-depleted T cells, or T cells were the source of the cDNA or gDNA that made up the material.

Here immunoSEQ multiplex PCR was the method, and the copy in TCRdb shows in-frame clones only, minus some. Of about 290,000 clones in the sample, 75% to 90% were seen once. Participant age was roughly 18 to 95 years, and participants resided in roughly 24 US areas. Two negative PCRs, clearance, or symptom resolution characterized the recovered Cohort 3 donors. What was sequenced was PBMCs or T cells enriched from blood (not recorded which). The TCR was taken from a woman aged 40-49 years who had recovered from COVID-19.

CDR3 coding DNA: TGTGCCACCAGTGATCGTTCTAAGGGGTCAGATACGCAGTATTTT. Amino acid sequence: CATSDRSKGSDTQYF. The gene calls are TRBV24-1 and TRBJ2-3, with D perhaps TRBD1 (5 bases). CDR1 and CDR2 (germline): KGHDR, SFDVKD. Trimming removed 3 bases from V and 4 bases from J, with 13 bases in between. The CDR3 runs to 15 residues.